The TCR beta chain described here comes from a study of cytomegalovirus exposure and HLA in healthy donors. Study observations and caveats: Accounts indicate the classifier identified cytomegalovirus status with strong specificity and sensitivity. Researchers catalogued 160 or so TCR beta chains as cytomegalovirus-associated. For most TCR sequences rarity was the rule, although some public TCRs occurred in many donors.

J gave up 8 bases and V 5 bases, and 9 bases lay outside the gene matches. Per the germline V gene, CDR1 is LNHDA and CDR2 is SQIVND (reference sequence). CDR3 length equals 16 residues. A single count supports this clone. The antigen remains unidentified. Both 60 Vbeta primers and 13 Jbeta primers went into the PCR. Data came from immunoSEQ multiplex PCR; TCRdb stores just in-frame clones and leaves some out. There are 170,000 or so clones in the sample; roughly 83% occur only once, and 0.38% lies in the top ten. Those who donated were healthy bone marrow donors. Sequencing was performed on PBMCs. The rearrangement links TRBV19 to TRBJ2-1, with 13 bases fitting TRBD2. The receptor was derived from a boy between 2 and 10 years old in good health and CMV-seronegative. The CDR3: CASSSTGTSGIHEQFF. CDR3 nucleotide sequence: TGTGCCAGTAGTTCGACCGGGACTAGCGGGATCCATGAGCAGTTCTTC.